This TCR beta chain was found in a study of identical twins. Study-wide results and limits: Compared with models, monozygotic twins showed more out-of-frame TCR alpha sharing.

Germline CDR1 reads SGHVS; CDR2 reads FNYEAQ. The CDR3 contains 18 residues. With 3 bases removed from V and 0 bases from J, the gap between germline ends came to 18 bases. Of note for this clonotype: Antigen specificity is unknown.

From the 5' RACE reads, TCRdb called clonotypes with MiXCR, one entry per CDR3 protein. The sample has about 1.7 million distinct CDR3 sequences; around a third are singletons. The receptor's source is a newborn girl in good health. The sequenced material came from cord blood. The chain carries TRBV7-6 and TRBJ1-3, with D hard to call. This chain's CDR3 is CASSFQKSLVPSGNTIYF. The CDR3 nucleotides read TGTGCCAGCAGCTTCCAGAAGTCGCTGGTCCCCTCTGGAAACACCATATATTTT.